These 20 T cell receptor beta chains originate from one sample sequenced in a study of blood T cell repertoires in COVID-19. Sequenced by immunoSEQ multiplex PCR; TCRdb stores in-frame clones only, minus some. This table has tens of thousands of clones, approximately 79% appearing once. The sample taken for sequencing was peripheral blood. These receptor sequences come from a man in his fifties or sixties with active or convalescent COVID-19.

The chain is built from TRBV5-5 and TRBJ2-5, with D possibly matching TRBD2 (7 bases). This CDR3 has 14 residues. Per the germline V gene, CDR1 is SGHKS and CDR2 is YYEKEE (reference sequence). Trimming stripped 3 bases from V and 5 bases from J, with 14 bases between. The CDR3 DNA is TGTGCCAGCAGCTGGACAGCAGCGGGGGAGACCCAGTACTTC. Encoded protein: CASSWTAAGETQYF.

CDR3 in DNA: TGTGCCTGGAGACTGACAGGGGGCTATGGCTACACCTTC. Translating it yields CAWRLTGGYGYTF. The genes are TRBV30 and TRBJ1-2, with TRBD1 matching 9 bases. This CDR3 region has 13 residues. Germline V gene sequence: CDR1 GTSNPN, CDR2 SVGIG (reference sequence). V lost 3 bases, J lost 4 bases, and 3 bases stayed unmatched.

The chain carries TRBV6-4 and TRBJ1-5, with a possible D match to TRBD1 (6 bases). The CDR3 totals 14 residues. Germline loops: CDR1 MRHNA, CDR2 SNTAGT. V was pared by 2 bases and J by 4 bases, with 9 bases between. This CDR3 is CASSDDRINQPQHF. The CDR3 nucleotides are TGTGCCAGCAGTGACGACAGGATTAATCAGCCCCAGCATTTT.

The rearrangement joins TRBV24-1 to TRBJ2-6, with a possible D match to TRBD1 (6 bases). The germline CDR1 and CDR2 sequences are KGHDR and SFDVKD. This CDR3 contains 17 residues. With 3 bases removed from V and 1 base from J, the gap between germline ends came to 12 bases. CDR3 protein: CATSDHTGWSGANVLTF. Here the CDR3 DNA reads TGTGCCACCAGTGATCACACAGGGTGGTCTGGGGCCAACGTCCTGACTTTC.

The chain has TRBV28 and TRBJ2-2, with no clear D. The germline gives CDR1 MDHEN, CDR2 SYDVKM. V lost 2 bases, J lost 5 bases, and 3 bases lay in between. This CDR3 is 12 amino acids long. CDR3 nucleotides: TGTGCCAGCAGTTTACGTACCGGGGAGCTGTTTTTT. Translation: CASSLRTGELFF.

The gene calls are TRBV9 and TRBJ2-7; D perhaps matches TRBD1 (6 bases). Germline lookup yields CDR1 SGDLS and CDR2 YYNGEE. With 2 bases removed from V and 2 bases from J, the gap between germline ends came to 14 bases. CDR3 length equals 15 residues. As DNA, the CDR3 is TGTGCCAGCAGCGTCCGCCCGGACAGACCCTACGAGCAGTACTTC. Residues: CASSVRPDRPYEQYF.

The chain carries TRBV4-3 and TRBJ2-1, with 11 positions matching TRBD2. This CDR3 region has 17 residues. V gave up 4 bases and J gave up 6 bases; unmatched junction bases: 11. Germline CDR1 is LGHNA and CDR2 is YSLEER. This CDR3 is CASSLNFGLAGGNEQFF. The CDR3 DNA reads as TGCGCCAGCAGCCTCAACTTTGGGCTAGCGGGGGGCAATGAGCAGTTCTTC.

The chain combines TRBV3-1 (or the pseudogene TRBV3-2) with TRBJ1-2; 7 bases map to TRBD1. The CDR3 extends over 15 amino acids. Germline CDR1 LGHDT, CDR2 YNNKEL (reference sequence). The trim removed 1 base at V and 11 bases at J, leaving 13 bases unmatched. The CDR3: CASSQVHTGDTSYTF. In DNA, the CDR3 is TGTGCCAGCAGCCAAGTCCACACAGGGGACACAAGTTACACCTTC.

This CDR3 is CASSLEGAGGTDTQYF. The CDR3, as DNA: TGTGCCAGCAGCTTGGAGGGAGCGGGGGGAACAGATACGCAGTATTTT. V gene TRBV5-8 combines with J gene TRBJ2-3; 9 bases map to TRBD2. The length of the CDR3 is 16 residues. Per the germline V gene, CDR1 is SGHTS and CDR2 is YDEGEE. The junction had 5 bases not matched to a gene; V was cut back by 0 bases and J by 3 bases.

V gene TRBV14 combines with J gene TRBJ2-2; 7 positions agree with TRBD1. This CDR3 spans 12 amino acids. The J segment lost 10 bases and the V segment lost 4 bases, leaving 3 bases of the junction unmatched. Per the germline V gene, CDR1 is SGHDN and CDR2 is FVKESK. CDR3 sequence: CASSRDSLELFF. In DNA form, the CDR3 reads TGTGCCAGCAGCCGGGACAGTTTGGAGCTGTTTTTT.

The genes are TRBV2 and TRBJ2-3; 8 bases map to TRBD1. With V trimmed by 5 bases and J by 2 bases, 6 bases remained unmatched. This CDR3 contains 15 residues. Germline V lookup: CDR1 SNHLY, CDR2 FYNNEI. The DNA of the CDR3 is TGTGCCAGCAGTCTCGGGACAGGTTCCACAGATACGCAGTATTTT. It translates to CASSLGTGSTDTQYF.

The V and J genes are TRBV24-1 and TRBJ2-7; TRBD2 aligns across 7 bases. The CDR3 loop spans 13 amino acids. CDR1 and CDR2 (germline): KGHDR, SFDVKD. The trim removed 7 bases at V and 5 bases at J, leaving 7 bases unmatched. The CDR3 reads CATSDGGINEQYF. The CDR3 region has the DNA TGTGCCACCAGCGACGGGGGGATAAACGAGCAGTACTTC.

The genes are TRBV6-2 or TRBV6-3 and TRBJ2-7; TRBD2 matches 9 bases. Trimming took 7 bases from V and 2 from J; bases not matched to a gene: 6. The germline V gene has CDR1 MNHEY and CDR2 SVGEGT. The CDR3 is 14 residues long. CDR3 coding DNA: TGTGCCAGCAACCCGGGACTAGCTCCCTACGAGCAGTACTTC. Amino acid sequence: CASNPGLAPYEQYF.

The chain has TRBV7-9 and TRBJ1-1; 10 nucleotides agree with TRBD1. The germline gives CDR1 SEHNR, CDR2 FQNEAQ (reference sequence). The CDR3 sequence is 13 residues long. V dropped 3 bases and J dropped 8; count of bases not matched to a gene: 3. The CDR3 region is CASSFDRGLEAFF. CDR3 DNA sequence: TGTGCCAGCAGCTTCGACAGGGGGCTCGAAGCTTTCTTT.

The CDR3 reads CASSYSKMAGGGEYF. For the CDR3, the DNA is TGTGCCAGCAGTTACTCGAAAATGGCGGGGGGTGGAGAGTACTTC. The chain links TRBV6-6 to TRBJ2-7; 8 nucleotides align to TRBD2. The CDR3 contains 15 residues. Germline V lookup: CDR1 MNHNY, CDR2 SVGAGI (reference sequence). Germline trimming cut 0 bases from V and 11 bases from J; bases unmatched to any gene: 12.

The V and J genes are TRBV5-4 and TRBJ2-3; the D gene is possibly TRBD1 (6 bases). The germline CDR1 and CDR2 sequences are SGHNT and YYREEE (reference sequence). V lost 4 bases to trimming and J lost 6 bases, with 15 bases between them. The CDR3 contains 14 residues. This CDR3 is CASSMTGTSDTQYF. The CDR3 nucleotides read TGTGCCAGCAGCATGACCGGGACATCCGATACGCAGTATTTT. Full variable domain (rest looked up from reference TRBV5-4 and TRBJ2-3): ETGVTQSPTHLIKTRGQQVTLRCSSQSGHNTVSWYQQALGQGPQFIFQYYREEENGRGNFPPRFSGLQFPNYSSELNVNALELDDSALYLCASSMTGTSDTQYFGPGTRLTVL.

This chain joins TRBV11-3 and TRBJ1-1, with D possibly TRBD1 on 6 matching bases. The CDR3 is made up of 13 amino acids. Germline V lookup: CDR1 SGHNT, CDR2 YENEEA. The V end lost 1 base, the J end lost 7 bases, and 10 bases lay between the germline ends. DNA of the CDR3: TGTGCCAGCAGCTTAGCCCAGGGGTTTGAAGCTTTCTTT. This gives the protein CASSLAQGFEAFF.

The J gene is TRBJ1-2, the V gene TRBV29-1, with D tentatively TRBD1 (5 bases). CDR1 and CDR2 (germline): SQVTM, ANQGSEA. Trimming took off 4 bases at V and 4 bases at J, with 16 bases between the two ends. The CDR3 runs to 14 residues. CDR3 DNA sequence: TGCAGCGTTGCGAATGGGGCGGGGGGCTATGGCTACACCTTC. Its protein is CSVANGAGGYGYTF. Supplemented by reference TRBV29-1 and TRBJ1-2, the full variable domain reads SAVISQKPSRDICQRGTSLTIQCQVDSQVTMMFWYRQQPGQSLTLIATANQGSEATYESGFVIDKFPISRPNLTFSTLTVSNMSPEDSSIYLCSVANGAGGYGYTFGSGTRLTVV.

This clone has only one observation. This chain uses TRBV18 with TRBJ1-5, with D unclear. The germline V gene has CDR1 KGHSH and CDR2 LQKENI. The CDR3 loop spans 15 amino acids. V was pared by 3 bases and J by 1 base, with 10 bases between. The CDR3 DNA reads TGTGCCAGCTCACCGATTGCACAGAGCAATCAGCCCCAGCATTTT. Translating gives CASSPIAQSNQPQHF.

CDR3 in amino acids: CASSGDRATEAFF. CDR3 DNA sequence: TGTGCCAGCAGTGGGGACAGGGCCACTGAAGCTTTCTTT. The rearrangement uses TRBV2 and TRBJ1-1; 9 bases are shared with TRBD1. The length of the CDR3 is 13 residues. V lost 4 bases, J lost 4 bases, and 1 base stayed unmatched. CDR1 is SNHLY, CDR2 FYNNEI, per germline.